What follows are 9 T cell receptor beta chains derived from one specimen sequenced in a study of early T cells in non-severe SARS-CoV-2 infection. TCRdb reprocessed the 5' RACE reads with MiXCR, giving one entry per CDR3 protein. The data hold 85,000 to 100,000 distinct CDR3 sequences, with about 11% observed a single time. The starting material was whole blood, obtained at baseline. The receptors were gathered from an adult who was a healthcare worker with PCR-confirmed SARS-CoV-2 infection or an uninfected control (not recorded which).

The chain links TRBV18 to TRBJ2-2, with 7 positions matching TRBD2. J lost 3 bases, V lost 6 bases, and 4 bases had no gene match. The length of the CDR3 is 14 residues. CDR1 KGHSH and CDR2 LQKENI come from the germline V gene. The CDR3 nucleotides read TGTGCCAGCTCCGCCGGACTAGACACCGGGGAGCTGTTTTTT. Translation: CASSAGLDTGELFF.

The gene calls are TRBV29-1 and TRBJ1-1; D is unresolved. V dropped 4 bases and J dropped 1 base, with 22 bases sitting between them. There are 17 residues in the CDR3. Germline values: CDR1 SQVTM, CDR2 ANQGSEA. The CDR3 region is CSVVGRALMWGNTEAFF. The DNA of the CDR3 is TGCAGCGTTGTCGGGCGGGCTCTAATGTGGGGGAACACTGAAGCTTTCTTT.

This clonotype appeared many times. J is TRBJ1-1 and V is TRBV24-1, with D unclear. CDR1 and CDR2 (germline): KGHDR, SFDVKD. The CDR3 consists of 12 residues. Trimming took off 0 bases at V and 10 bases at J, with 8 bases between the two ends. CDR3 sequence: CATSDLASAAFF. The CDR3 nucleotides are TGTGCCACCAGTGATTTGGCATCGGCAGCTTTCTTT.

This clonotype was observed at least ten times. In DNA form, the CDR3 reads TGTGCCAGCTCACCACTCCGAGGTTCCCAAGAGACCCAGTACTTC. Translated, it gives CASSPLRGSQETQYF. The V call is TRBV18, the J call TRBJ2-5; D is ambiguous. The CDR3 consists of 15 residues. V shed 1 base and J shed 1 base, with 10 bases lying between them. Germline V lookup: CDR1 KGHSH, CDR2 LQKENI.

Only a few counts were recorded for this clonotype. V usage is TRBV10-2 and J usage is TRBJ1-1, with unresolved D. V shed 1 base and J shed 1 base, with 13 bases lying between them. Germline CDR1 is WSHSY and CDR2 is SAAADI. The CDR3 consists of 16 residues. The CDR3 region has the DNA TGCGCCAGCAGTGAGTTTAGGTCGGACCAGAACACTGAAGCTTTCTTT. This translates into CASSEFRSDQNTEAFF.

The V gene is TRBV3-1, the J gene TRBJ1-2; a weak D match, TRBD1 (6 bases). The CDR3 is 15 residues long. The V gene's germline CDR1 is LGHDT and CDR2 YNNKEL (reference sequence). V shed 2 bases and J shed 7 bases, with 17 bases lying between them. CDR3: CASSQSQGIFGGYTF. In nucleotides, the CDR3 is TGTGCCAGCAGCCAAAGTCAGGGGATCTTCGGTGGCTACACCTTC.

This clonotype was seen a handful of times. J is TRBJ2-5 and V is TRBV7-9; 7 bases align to TRBD1. CDR1 and CDR2 from the germline V gene are SEHNR and FQNEAQ (reference sequence). Losses at the gene ends were 2 bases for V and 4 bases for J; bases not matched to a gene: 4. CDR3 size: 14 residues. CDR3 DNA: TGTGCCAGCAGCTTAAACAGGGGTGGAGAGACCCAGTACTTC. It specifies CASSLNRGGETQYF. Variable domain in full (rest from reference TRBV7-9 and TRBJ2-5): DTGVSQNPRHKITKRGQNVTFRCDPISEHNRLYWYRQTLGQGPEFLTYFQNEAQLEKSRLLSDRFSAERPKGSFSTLEIQRTEQGDSAMYLCASSLNRGGETQYFGPGTRLLVL.

In its sample, this clonotype was seen many times. The chain is built from TRBV2 and TRBJ2-7, with 10 bases identical to TRBD1. In germline, CDR1 is SNHLY, CDR2 FYNNEI. The CDR3 sequence is 14 residues long. J was trimmed by 6 bases and V by 3 bases; bases with no gene match: 5. CDR3 sequence reads: CASSDTGQGIEQYF. Written as DNA, the CDR3 is TGTGCCAGCAGTGATACGGGACAGGGGATCGAGCAGTACTTC.

This clonotype has only a few counts. The J gene is TRBJ2-1, the V gene TRBV15, with 7 bases lining up with TRBD2. This CDR3 has 17 amino acids. V lost 0 bases, J lost 1 base, and 6 bases stayed unmatched. Germline values: CDR1 LNHNV, CDR2 YYDKDF (reference sequence). CDR3 DNA: TGTGCCACCAGCAGAGAAAAAGCGGGATGGTCCTACAATGAGCAGTTCTTC. Its protein is CATSREKAGWSYNEQFF.